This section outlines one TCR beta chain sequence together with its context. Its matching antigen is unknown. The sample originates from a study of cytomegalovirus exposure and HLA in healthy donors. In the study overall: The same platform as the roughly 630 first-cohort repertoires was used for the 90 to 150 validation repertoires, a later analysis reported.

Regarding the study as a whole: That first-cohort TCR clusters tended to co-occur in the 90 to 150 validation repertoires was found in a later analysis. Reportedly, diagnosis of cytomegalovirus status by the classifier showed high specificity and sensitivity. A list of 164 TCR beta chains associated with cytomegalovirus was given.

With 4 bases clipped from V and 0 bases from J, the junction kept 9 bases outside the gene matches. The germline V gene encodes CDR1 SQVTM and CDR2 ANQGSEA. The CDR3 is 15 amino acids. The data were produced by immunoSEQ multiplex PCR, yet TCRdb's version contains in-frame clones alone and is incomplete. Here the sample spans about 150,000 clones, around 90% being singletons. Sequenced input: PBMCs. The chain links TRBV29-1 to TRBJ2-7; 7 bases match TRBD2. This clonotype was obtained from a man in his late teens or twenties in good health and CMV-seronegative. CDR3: CSVAGGDYPSYEQYF. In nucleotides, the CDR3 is TGCAGCGTTGCAGGTGGGGACTACCCCTCCTACGAGCAGTACTTC.